Shown below are 3 T cell receptor beta chains from a single sample sequenced in a study of Graves' ophthalmopathy and Graves' hyperthyroidism. Transcripts of RNA were the source for amplifying TCR beta CDR3 regions. Second-round multiplex PCR came after first-round RT-PCR with HTBI primers. TCRdb called the multiplex PCR reads again in MiXCR, with one record for every CDR3 protein. Counted here are around 600,000 distinct CDR3 sequences, about 38% occurring once; the ten biggest clones make up over 2.5%. The sample consisted of peripheral blood. The receptors were gathered from an adult man with Graves' ophthalmopathy.

This clonotype was counted at least ten times. The chain carries TRBV14 and TRBJ2-5; D is undetermined. The V gene lost 4 bases and the J gene lost 5 bases, with 14 bases spanning the gap. Germline V lookup: CDR1 SGHDN, CDR2 FVKESK. CDR3 length: 14 amino acids. CDR3 sequence (DNA): TGTGCCAGCAGCCGGTCGCTCCAACGGGAGACCCAGTACTTC. Amino acids: CASSRSLQRETQYF. Full variable domain (rest looked up from reference TRBV14 and TRBJ2-5): EAGVTQFPSHSVIEKGQTVTLRCDPISGHDNLYWYRRVMGKEIKFLLHFVKESKQDESGMPNNRFLAERTGGTYSTLKVQPAELEDSGVYFCASSRSLQRETQYFGPGTRLLVL.

The rearrangement links TRBV25-1 to TRBJ1-2; D not certain. Germline values: CDR1 MGHDK, CDR2 SYGVNS. This CDR3 comprises 14 residues. Trimming took 3 bases from V and 3 from J, leaving 11 bases between them. The CDR3 spells CASSDSRDDYGYTF. The CDR3 DNA is TGTGCCAGCAGTGATAGTAGGGATGACTATGGCTACACCTTC.

This clonotype was seen repeatedly, ten times or more. The chain recombines TRBV19 with TRBJ2-7, with 9 nucleotides matching TRBD1. CDR3 size: 14 residues. V was clipped by 9 bases and J by 3 bases; unmatched bases: 9. Germline values: CDR1 LNHDA, CDR2 SQIVND (reference sequence). The CDR3 loop is CASSTGTGSYEQYF. The CDR3 nucleotides read TGTGCCAGCAGCACTGGGACAGGGAGCTACGAGCAGTACTTC.